The rows below give T cell receptor beta chains drawn from one sample of a study of response to subunit inactivated influenza vaccine. TCRdb reprocessed the RT-PCR reads via MiXCR and lists one record per CDR3 protein. The sample has some 500,000 distinct CDR3 sequences; under 15% are singletons. The material sequenced was PBMCs from blood, taken roughly 47 days after vaccination. These receptors all come from a man aged 45-65 years who received an inactivated influenza vaccine. Each CDR3 is given with its conserved first and last residue. D genes are given only for firm matches. Clone size appears in some rows only: once, few, many, or a class for an expanded clone.

CSADSYNQPQHF TGCAGTGCCGACAGTTACAATCAGCCCCAGCATTTT TRBV20-1 few . TRBJ1-5
CASKRQGGTNTEAFF TGTGCCAGCAAACGACAGGGAGGGACGAACACTGAAGCTTTCTTT TRBV12-3/TRBV12-4 . TRBD1 TRBJ1-1
CASSYLAGGRNEQFF TGTGCCAGCAGCTATCTAGCGGGGGGCAGGAATGAGCAGTTCTTC TRBV7-2 many TRBD2 TRBJ2-1
CSARARSLYEQYF TGCAGTGCTAGAGCCAGGAGCCTCTACGAGCAGTACTTC TRBV20-1 few . TRBJ2-7
CAIRTLAGGRNEQFF TGTGCCATCAGAACCCTAGCGGGAGGCCGAAATGAGCAGTTCTTC TRBV10-3 few TRBD2 TRBJ2-1
CASSLGGFNNEQFF TGTGCCAGCAGCTTAGGGGGATTCAACAATGAGCAGTTCTTC TRBV7-2 . . TRBJ2-1
CASSLGGGDLSYEQYF TGTGCCAGCAGCTTAGGAGGGGGGGACCTCTCCTACGAGCAGTACTTC TRBV11-2 . . TRBJ2-7
CAWGFGQNTEAFF TGTGCCTGGGGGTTTGGACAGAACACTGAAGCTTTCTTT TRBV30 many . TRBJ1-1
CASSLVVRNEQFF TGCGCCAGCAGCTTGGTGGTTAGAAATGAGCAGTTCTTC TRBV5-1 . . TRBJ2-1
CSAREGTGNTIYF TGCAGTGCTAGAGAGGGCACTGGAAACACCATATATTTT TRBV20-1 few . TRBJ1-3
CASSQDPLGLAASYEQYF TGCGCCAGCAGCCAAGATCCCCTTGGACTAGCGGCCTCCTACGAGCAGTACTTC TRBV4-3 . TRBD2 TRBJ2-7
CASSPAGLANYGYTF TGTGCCAGCTCACCAGCCGGGTTAGCTAACTATGGCTACACCTTC TRBV18 few . TRBJ1-2
CASSLEAGRHNEQFF TGTGCCAGCAGTTTAGAAGCAGGGAGACACAATGAGCAGTTCTTC TRBV12-3/TRBV12-4 few . TRBJ2-1
CASSLSWPGVNEQFF TGTGCCAGCAGTTTGTCCTGGCCGGGGGTCAATGAGCAGTTCTTC TRBV27 . . TRBJ2-1
CASSLGWSGQGPQHF TGTGCCAGCAGCTTAGGATGGAGTGGCCAGGGGCCCCAGCATTTT TRBV7-2 many . TRBJ1-5
CAISEWWDSNTGELFF TGTGCCATCAGTGAGTGGTGGGACTCTAACACCGGGGAGCTGTTTTTT TRBV10-3 few . TRBJ2-2
CASSLAGQGVYNEQFF TGCGCCAGCAGCTTGGCGGGACAGGGTGTATACAATGAGCAGTTCTTC TRBV5-1 few TRBD1 TRBJ2-1